This T cell receptor (beta chain) was observed in a study of shared clonotypes between healthy human individuals. Repertoires were generated with immunoSEQ multiplex PCR, while TCRdb's copy carries only in-frame clones and drops some. Altogether roughly 660,000 clones are present, about nine tenths being singletons, with the ten largest covering roughly 36%. Donors, healthy HIV-negative adults, lacked recent acute infections or vaccinations. CD8 memory cells included CD45RO+ cells plus CCR7-negative CD45RA+ TemRA cells. Germline V gives CDR1 ENHRY, CDR2 SYGVKD. With V trimmed by 6 bases and J by 4 bases, 6 bases remained unmatched. There are 14 residues in the CDR3. Notes on this clone: Its antigen is currently unknown.

Findings of the study overall: Donor scarcity curtailed the genetic and exposure-history diversity represented herein.

The rearrangement uses TRBV10-3 and TRBJ2-1; 7 nucleotides align to TRBD2. This clonotype was obtained from a man aged 18 to 29 in good health. Some clones in this sample may be carry-over from other donors' samples. The specimen sequenced was memory CD8+ T cells from PBMCs. Sample subset: CD45RO+ cells pooled with CCR7-negative TemRA cells. The CDR3: CAISDRDYYNEQFF. DNA for the CDR3: TGTGCCATCAGCGATCGGGACTATTACAATGAGCAGTTCTTC.